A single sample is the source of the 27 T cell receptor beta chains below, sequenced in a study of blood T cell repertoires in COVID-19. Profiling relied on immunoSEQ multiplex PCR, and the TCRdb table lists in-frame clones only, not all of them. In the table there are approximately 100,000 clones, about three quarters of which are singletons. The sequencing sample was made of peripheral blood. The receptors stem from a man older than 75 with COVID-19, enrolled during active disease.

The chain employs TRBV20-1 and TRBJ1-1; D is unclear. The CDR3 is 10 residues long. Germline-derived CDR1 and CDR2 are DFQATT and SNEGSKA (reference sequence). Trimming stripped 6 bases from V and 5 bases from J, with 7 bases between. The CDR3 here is CSAEETEAFF. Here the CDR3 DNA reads TGCAGTGCCGAAGAGACTGAAGCTTTCTTT.

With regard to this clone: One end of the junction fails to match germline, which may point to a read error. CDR3 nucleotides: TGTGCCAACAGCTTCGGACTGGTCCGGGCTGGAGAGCAGTACTTC. Encoded protein: CANSFGLVRAGEQYF. This chain connects TRBV5-6 to TRBJ2-7, with D possibly TRBD2 on 5 matching bases. CDR1 and CDR2 from the germline V gene are SGHDT and YYEEEE. The CDR3 extends over 15 amino acids.

This CDR3 reads CASSYSQGAGQPQHF. The DNA for the CDR3 is TGTGCCAGCAGTTACTCGCAGGGGGCGGGACAGCCCCAGCATTTT. The chain employs TRBV6-5 and TRBJ1-5; 8 positions match TRBD1. Trimming cost V 0 bases and J 7 bases; bases outside gene matches: 5. Germline CDR1 and CDR2: MNHEY and SVGAGI. This CDR3 comprises 15 residues.

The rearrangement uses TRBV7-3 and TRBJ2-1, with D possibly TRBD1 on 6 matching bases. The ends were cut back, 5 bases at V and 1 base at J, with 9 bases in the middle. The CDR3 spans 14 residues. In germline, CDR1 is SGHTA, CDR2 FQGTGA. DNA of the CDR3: TGTGCCAGCAGCCCCGGACAGTCCTACAATGAGCAGTTCTTC. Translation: CASSPGQSYNEQFF. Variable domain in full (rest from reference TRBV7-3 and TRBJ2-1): GAGVSQTPSNKVTEKGKYVELRCDPISGHTALYWYRQSLGQGPEFLIYFQGTGAADDSGLPNDRFFAVRPEGSVSTLKIQRTERGDSAVYLCASSPGQSYNEQFFGPGTRLTVL.

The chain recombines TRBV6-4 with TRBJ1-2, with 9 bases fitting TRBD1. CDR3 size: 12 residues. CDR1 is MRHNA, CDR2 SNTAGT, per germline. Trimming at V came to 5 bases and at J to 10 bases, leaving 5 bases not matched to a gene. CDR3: CASSSGTGNYTF. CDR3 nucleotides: TGTGCCAGCAGTTCCGGGACAGGGAACTACACCTTC.

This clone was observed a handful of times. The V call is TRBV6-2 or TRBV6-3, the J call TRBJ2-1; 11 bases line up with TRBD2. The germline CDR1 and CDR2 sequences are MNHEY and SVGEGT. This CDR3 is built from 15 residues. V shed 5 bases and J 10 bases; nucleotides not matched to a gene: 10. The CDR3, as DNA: TGTGCCAGCAGTGTCACTACTAGCGGGAGTGGGGAGCAGTTCTTC. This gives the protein CASSVTTSGSGEQFF.

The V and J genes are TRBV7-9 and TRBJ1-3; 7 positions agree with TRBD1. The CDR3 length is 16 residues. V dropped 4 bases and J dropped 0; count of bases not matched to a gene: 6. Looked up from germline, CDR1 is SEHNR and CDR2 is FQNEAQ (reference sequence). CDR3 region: CASSSPGQSSGNTIYF. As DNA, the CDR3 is TGTGCCAGCAGCTCACCGGGACAGAGCTCTGGAAACACCATATATTTT.

This CDR3 reads CASSSTGGLANEQFF. The CDR3 nucleotides read TGTGCCAGCAGTTCTACTGGGGGGTTAGCCAATGAGCAGTTCTTC. The rearrangement links TRBV2 to TRBJ2-1, with D possibly TRBD2 on 6 matching bases. Trimming stripped 5 bases from V and 6 bases from J, with 17 bases between. Germline lookup yields CDR1 SNHLY and CDR2 FYNNEI. CDR3 length: 15 residues.

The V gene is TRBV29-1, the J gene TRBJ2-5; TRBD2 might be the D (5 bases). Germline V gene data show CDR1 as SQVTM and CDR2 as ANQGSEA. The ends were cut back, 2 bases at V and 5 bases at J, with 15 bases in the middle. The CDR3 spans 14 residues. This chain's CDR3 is CSVEMGAHRETQYF. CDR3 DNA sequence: TGCAGCGTTGAAATGGGAGCGCACCGGGAGACCCAGTACTTC. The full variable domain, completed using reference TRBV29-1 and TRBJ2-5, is SAVISQKPSRDICQRGTSLTIQCQVDSQVTMMFWYRQQPGQSLTLIATANQGSEATYESGFVIDKFPISRPNLTFSTLTVSNMSPEDSSIYLCSVEMGAHRETQYFGPGTRLLVL.

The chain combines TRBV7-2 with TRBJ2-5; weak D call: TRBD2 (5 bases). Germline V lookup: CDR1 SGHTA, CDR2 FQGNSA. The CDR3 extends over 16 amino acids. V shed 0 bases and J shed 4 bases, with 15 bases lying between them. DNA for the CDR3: TGTGCCAGCAGCTTAGCCGGCATTGGGGAGACAGAGACCCAGTACTTC. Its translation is CASSLAGIGETETQYF.

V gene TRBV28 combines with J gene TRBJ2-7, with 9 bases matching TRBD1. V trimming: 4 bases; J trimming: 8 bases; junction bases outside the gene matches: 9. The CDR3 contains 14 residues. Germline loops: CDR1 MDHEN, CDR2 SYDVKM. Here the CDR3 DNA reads TGTGCCAGCAGTTCTCCGGACAGGGGAAGGCAGCAGTACTTC. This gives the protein CASSSPDRGRQQYF. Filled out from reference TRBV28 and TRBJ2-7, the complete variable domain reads DVKVTQSSRYLVKRTGEKVFLECVQDMDHENMFWYRQDPGLGLRLIYFSYDVKMKEKGDIPEGYSVSREKKERFSLILESASTNQTSMYLCASSSPDRGRQQYFGPGTRLTVT.

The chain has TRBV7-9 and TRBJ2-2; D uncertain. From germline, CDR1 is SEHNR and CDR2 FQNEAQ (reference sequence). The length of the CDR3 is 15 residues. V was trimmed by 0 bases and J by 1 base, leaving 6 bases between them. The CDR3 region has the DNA TGTGCCAGCAGCTTAGCACAGAGGAACACCGGGGAGCTGTTTTTT. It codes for CASSLAQRNTGELFF.

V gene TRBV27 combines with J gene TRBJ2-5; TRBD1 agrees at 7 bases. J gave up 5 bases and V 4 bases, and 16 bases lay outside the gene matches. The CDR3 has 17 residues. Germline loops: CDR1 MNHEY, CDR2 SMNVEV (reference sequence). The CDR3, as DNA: TGTGCCAGCAGTTCGAGTGGCTGGACAGGCGAGATGGAGACCCAGTACTTC. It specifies CASSSSGWTGEMETQYF.

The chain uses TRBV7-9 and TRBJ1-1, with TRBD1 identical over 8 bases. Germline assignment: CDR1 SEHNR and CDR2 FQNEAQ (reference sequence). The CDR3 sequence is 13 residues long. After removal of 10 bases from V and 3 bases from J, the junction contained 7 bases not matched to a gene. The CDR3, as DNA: TGTGCCATGGACAGGGAGTCGGACACTGAAGCTTTCTTT. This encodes CAMDRESDTEAFF.

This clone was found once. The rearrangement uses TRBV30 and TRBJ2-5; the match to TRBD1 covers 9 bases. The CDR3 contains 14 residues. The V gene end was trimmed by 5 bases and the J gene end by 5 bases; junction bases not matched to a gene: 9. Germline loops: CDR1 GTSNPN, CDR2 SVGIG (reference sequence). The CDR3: CAWRGQGGLETQYF. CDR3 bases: TGTGCCTGGCGGGGACAGGGCGGTTTGGAGACCCAGTACTTC.

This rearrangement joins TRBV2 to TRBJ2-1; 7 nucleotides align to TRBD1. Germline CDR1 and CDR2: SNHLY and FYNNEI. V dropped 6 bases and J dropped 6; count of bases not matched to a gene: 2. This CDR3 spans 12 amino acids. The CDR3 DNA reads TGTGCCAGCAGAAGACAGGGCAATGAGCAGTTCTTC. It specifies CASRRQGNEQFF.

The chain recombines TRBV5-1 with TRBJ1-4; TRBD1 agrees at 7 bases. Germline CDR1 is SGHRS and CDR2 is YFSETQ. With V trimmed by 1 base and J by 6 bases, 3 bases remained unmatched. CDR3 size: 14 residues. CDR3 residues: CASSLNQGDEKLFF. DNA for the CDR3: TGCGCCAGCAGCTTGAACCAGGGGGATGAAAAACTGTTTTTT.

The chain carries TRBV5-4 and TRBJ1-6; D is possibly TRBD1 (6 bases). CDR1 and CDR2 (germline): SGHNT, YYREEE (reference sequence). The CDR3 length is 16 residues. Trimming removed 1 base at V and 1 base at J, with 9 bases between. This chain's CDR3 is CASSLQGWSYNSPLHF. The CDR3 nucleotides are TGTGCCAGCAGCTTGCAGGGGTGGTCCTATAATTCACCCCTCCACTTT. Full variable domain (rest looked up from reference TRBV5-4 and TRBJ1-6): ETGVTQSPTHLIKTRGQQVTLRCSSQSGHNTVSWYQQALGQGPQFIFQYYREEENGRGNFPPRFSGLQFPNYSSELNVNALELDDSALYLCASSLQGWSYNSPLHFGNGTRLTVT.

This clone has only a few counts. CDR3: CASSLDSPNQPQHF. The CDR3 nucleotides read TGTGCCAGCAGTCTGGACAGTCCCAATCAGCCCCAGCATTTT. The chain joins TRBV28 to TRBJ1-5; TRBD1 might be the D (6 bases). The V end lost 5 bases, the J end lost 3 bases, and 11 bases lay between the germline ends. CDR1 is MDHEN, CDR2 SYDVKM, per germline. The CDR3 runs 14 residues.

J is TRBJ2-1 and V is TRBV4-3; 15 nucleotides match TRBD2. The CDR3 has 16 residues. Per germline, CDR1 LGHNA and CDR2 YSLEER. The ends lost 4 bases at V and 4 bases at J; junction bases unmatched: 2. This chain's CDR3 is CASSPGLAGGYNEQFF. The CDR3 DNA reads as TGCGCCAGCAGCCCAGGACTAGCGGGAGGGTACAATGAGCAGTTCTTC.

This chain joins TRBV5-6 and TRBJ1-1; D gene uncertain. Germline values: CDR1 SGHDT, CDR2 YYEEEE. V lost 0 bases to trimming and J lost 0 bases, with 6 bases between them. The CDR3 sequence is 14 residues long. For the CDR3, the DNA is TGTGCCAGCAGCTTGGACAGATTGAACACTGAAGCTTTCTTT. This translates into CASSLDRLNTEAFF.

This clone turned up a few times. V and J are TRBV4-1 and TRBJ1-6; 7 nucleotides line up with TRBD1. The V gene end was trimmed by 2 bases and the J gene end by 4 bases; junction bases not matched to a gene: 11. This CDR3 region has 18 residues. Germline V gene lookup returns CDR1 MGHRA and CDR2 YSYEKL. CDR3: CASSQRKADRTYNSPLHF. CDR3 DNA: TGCGCCAGCAGCCAAAGAAAGGCGGACAGGACTTATAATTCACCCCTCCACTTT.

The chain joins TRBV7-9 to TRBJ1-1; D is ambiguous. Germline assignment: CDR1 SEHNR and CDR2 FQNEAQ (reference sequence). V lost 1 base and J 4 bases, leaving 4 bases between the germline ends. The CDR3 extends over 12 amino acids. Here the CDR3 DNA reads TGTGCCAGCAGCTTAGTAGTCACTGAAGCTTTCTTT. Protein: CASSLVVTEAFF.

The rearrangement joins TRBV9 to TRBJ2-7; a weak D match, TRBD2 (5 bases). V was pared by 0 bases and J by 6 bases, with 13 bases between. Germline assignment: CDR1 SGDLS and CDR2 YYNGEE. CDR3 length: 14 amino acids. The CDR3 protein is CASSVGGWVSEQYF. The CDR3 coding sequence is TGTGCCAGCAGCGTAGGCGGGTGGGTCTCCGAGCAGTACTTC.

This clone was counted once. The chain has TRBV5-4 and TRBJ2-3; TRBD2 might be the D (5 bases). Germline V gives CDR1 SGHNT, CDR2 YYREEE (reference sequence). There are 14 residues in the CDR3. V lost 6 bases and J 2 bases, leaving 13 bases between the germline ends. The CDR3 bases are TGTGCCAGCACCAACAAGGGAGTCACAGATACGCAGTATTTT. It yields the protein CASTNKGVTDTQYF. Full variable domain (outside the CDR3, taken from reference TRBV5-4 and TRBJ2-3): ETGVTQSPTHLIKTRGQQVTLRCSSQSGHNTVSWYQQALGQGPQFIFQYYREEENGRGNFPPRFSGLQFPNYSSELNVNALELDDSALYLCASTNKGVTDTQYFGPGTRLTVL.

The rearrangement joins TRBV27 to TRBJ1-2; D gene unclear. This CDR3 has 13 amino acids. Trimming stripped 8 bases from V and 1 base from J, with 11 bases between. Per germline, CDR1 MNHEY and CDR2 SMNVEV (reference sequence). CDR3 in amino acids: CASHGLNNYGYTF. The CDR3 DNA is TGTGCCAGCCACGGACTGAATAACTATGGCTACACCTTC.

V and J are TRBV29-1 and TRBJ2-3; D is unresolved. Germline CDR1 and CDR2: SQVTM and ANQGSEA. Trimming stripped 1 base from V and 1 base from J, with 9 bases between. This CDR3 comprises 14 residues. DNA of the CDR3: TGCAGCGTTGAAGTGGGCCGTGGCACAGATACGCAGTATTTT. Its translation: CSVEVGRGTDTQYF.